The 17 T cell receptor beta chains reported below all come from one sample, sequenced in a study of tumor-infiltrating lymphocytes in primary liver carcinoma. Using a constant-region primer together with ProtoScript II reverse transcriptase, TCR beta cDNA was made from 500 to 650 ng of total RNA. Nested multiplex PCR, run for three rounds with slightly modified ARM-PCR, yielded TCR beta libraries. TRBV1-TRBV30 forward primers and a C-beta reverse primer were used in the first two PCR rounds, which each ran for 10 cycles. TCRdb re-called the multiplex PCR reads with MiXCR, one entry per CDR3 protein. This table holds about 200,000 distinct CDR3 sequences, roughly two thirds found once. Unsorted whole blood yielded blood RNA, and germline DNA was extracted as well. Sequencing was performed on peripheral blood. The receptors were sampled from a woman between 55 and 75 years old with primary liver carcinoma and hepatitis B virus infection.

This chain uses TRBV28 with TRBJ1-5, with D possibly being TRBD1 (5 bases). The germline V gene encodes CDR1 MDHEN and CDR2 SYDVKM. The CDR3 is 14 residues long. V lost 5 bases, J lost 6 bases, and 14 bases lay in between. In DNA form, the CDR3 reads TGTGCCAGCAGTCCCTGGGACCGAAGTCAGCCCCAGCATTTT. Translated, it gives CASSPWDRSQPQHF.

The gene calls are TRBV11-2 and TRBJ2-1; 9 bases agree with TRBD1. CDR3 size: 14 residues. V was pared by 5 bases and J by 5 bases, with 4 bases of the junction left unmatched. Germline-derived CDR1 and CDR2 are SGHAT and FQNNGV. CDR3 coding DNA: TGTGCCAGCAGCCGGGGACAGGGAAACAATGAGCAGTTCTTC. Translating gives CASSRGQGNNEQFF.

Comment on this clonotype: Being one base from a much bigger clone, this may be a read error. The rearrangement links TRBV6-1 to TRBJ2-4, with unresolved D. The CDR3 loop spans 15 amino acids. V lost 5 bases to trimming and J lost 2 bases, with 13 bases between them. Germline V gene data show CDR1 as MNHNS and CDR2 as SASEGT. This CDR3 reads CASSSRRRTKNIQYF. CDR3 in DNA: TGTGCCAGCAGTTCCCGACGGCGTACCAAAAACATTCAGTACTTC.

The CDR3 here is CSVLTGGGEQYF. CDR3 nucleotide sequence: TGCAGCGTACTAACGGGAGGGGGCGAACAGTACTTC. The chain has TRBV29-1 and TRBJ2-7; a possible D gene is TRBD2 (8 bases). Germline CDR1 SQVTM, CDR2 ANQGSEA. The V end was cut by 6 bases, the J end by 10 bases, with 19 bases between. The CDR3 spans 12 residues.

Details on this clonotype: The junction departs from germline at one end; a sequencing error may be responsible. As DNA, the CDR3 is TGTGCCAGCAGTTCCCCTGATGAGCAGTCCTTC. It yields the protein CASSSPDEQSF. The chain couples TRBV12-3 or TRBV12-4 to TRBJ2-1; unclear D gene. The CDR3 is made up of 11 amino acids.

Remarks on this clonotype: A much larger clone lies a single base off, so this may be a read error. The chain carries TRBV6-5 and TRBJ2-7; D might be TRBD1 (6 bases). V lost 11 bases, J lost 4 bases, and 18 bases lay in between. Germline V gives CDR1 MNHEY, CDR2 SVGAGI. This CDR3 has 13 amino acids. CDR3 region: CAGRLSRGYEQYF. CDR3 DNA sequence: TGTGCCGGCCGCCTATCCAGGGGTTACGAGCAGTACTTC.

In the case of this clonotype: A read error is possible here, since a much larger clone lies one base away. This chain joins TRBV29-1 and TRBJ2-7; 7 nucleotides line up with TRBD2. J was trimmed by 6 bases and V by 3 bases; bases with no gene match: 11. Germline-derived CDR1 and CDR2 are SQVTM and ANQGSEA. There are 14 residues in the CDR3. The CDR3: CSVEGLTGASEQYF. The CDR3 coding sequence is TGCAGCGTTGAGGGACTAACGGGAGCGAGCGAGCAGTACTTC.

The CDR3, as DNA: TGTGCCAGCAGCTTGGGAGGACTAGCGGGAAAGACCTACGAGCAGTACTTC. Amino acid sequence: CASSLGGLAGKTYEQYF. V and J are TRBV11-1 and TRBJ2-7, with 12 nucleotides matching TRBD2. Germline trimming cut 3 bases from V and 2 bases from J; bases unmatched to any gene: 8. Germline-derived CDR1 and CDR2 are SGHAT and FQDESV (reference sequence). This CDR3 is built from 17 residues.

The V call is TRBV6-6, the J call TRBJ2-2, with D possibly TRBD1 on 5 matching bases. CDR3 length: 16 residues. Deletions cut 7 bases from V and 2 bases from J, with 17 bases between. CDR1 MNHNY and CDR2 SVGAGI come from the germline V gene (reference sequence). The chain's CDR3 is CASNPRQRLNTGELFF. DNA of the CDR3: TGTGCCAGCAACCCCCGACAGCGCCTTAACACCGGGGAGCTGTTTTTT.

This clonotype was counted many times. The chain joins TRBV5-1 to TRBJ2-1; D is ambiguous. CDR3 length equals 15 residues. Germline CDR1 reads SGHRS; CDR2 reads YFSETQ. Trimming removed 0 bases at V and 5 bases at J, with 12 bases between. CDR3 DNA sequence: TGCGCCAGCAGCTTGGCCTTTCGACTTGACAATGAGCAGTTCTTC. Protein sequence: CASSLAFRLDNEQFF.

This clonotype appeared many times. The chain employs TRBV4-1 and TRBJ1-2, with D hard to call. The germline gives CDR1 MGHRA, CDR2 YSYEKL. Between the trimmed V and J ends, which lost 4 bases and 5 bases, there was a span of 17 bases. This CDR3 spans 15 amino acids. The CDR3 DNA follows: TGCGCCAGCAGCCCTGCGGGGTCCGGACGTTATGGCTACACCTTC. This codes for CASSPAGSGRYGYTF.

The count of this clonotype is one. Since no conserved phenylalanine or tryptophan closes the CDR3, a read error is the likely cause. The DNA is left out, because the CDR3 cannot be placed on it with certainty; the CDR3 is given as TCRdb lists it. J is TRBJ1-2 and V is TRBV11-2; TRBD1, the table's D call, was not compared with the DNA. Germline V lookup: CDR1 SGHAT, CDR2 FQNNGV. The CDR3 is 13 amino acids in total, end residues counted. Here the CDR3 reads CASSLGAGFGYTS.

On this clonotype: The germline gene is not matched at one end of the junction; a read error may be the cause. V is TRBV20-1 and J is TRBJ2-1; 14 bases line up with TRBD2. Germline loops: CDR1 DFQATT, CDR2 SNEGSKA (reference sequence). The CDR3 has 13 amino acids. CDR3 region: CSAGTSGRGEQFF. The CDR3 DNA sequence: TGTAGTGCCGGGACTAGCGGGAGAGGGGAGCAGTTCTTC.

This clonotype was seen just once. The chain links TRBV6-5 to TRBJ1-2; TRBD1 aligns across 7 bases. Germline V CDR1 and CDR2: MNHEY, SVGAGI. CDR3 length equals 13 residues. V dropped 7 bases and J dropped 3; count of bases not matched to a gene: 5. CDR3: CASKSTGDYGYTF. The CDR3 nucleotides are TGTGCCAGCAAGAGTACAGGGGACTATGGCTACACCTTC.

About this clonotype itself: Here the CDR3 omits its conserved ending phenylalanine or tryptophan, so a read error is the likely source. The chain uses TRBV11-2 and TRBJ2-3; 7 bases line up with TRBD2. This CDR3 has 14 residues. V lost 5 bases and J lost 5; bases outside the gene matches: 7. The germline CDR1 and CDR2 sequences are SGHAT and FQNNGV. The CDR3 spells CASSKGIAGDTQYY. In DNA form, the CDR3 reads TGTGCCAGCAGCAAGGGAATAGCGGGAGATACGCAGTATTAT.

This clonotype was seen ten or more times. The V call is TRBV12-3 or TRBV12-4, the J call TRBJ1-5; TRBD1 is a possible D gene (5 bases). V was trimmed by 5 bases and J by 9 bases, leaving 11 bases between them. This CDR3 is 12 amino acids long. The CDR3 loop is CASSQTQGPQHF. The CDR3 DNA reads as TGTGCCAGCAGTCAAACCCAGGGGCCCCAGCATTTT.

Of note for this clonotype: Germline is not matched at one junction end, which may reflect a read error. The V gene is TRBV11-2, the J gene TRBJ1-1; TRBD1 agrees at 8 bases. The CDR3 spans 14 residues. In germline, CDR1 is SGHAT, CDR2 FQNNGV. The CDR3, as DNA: TGTGTCAGCAGTTCTGGGACAGGGAACACTGAAGCTTTCTTT. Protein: CVSSSGTGNTEAFF.